A single sample gave rise to the 24 T cell receptor beta chains below, sequenced in a study of cytomegalovirus exposure and HLA in healthy donors. PCR involved 60 Vbeta and 13 Jbeta primers. Sequenced by immunoSEQ multiplex PCR; TCRdb stores in-frame clones only, minus some. The sample holds some 170,000 clones, 82% seen once. The specimen was PBMCs. Receptors were obtained from a girl between 10 and 17 years old in good health and CMV-seropositive.

This chain connects TRBV5-6 to TRBJ2-3, with 12 nucleotides matching TRBD2. From germline, CDR1 is SGHDT and CDR2 YYEEEE. This CDR3 has 14 residues. With V trimmed by 4 bases and J by 12 bases, 9 bases remained unmatched. CDR3 residues: CASSDRLAGVSQYF. The CDR3 bases are TGTGCCAGCAGCGATCGACTAGCGGGGGTATCCCAGTATTTT.

This clone was counted between two and nine times. The chain employs TRBV11-1 and TRBJ1-1, with D perhaps matching TRBD1 (5 bases). The CDR3 covers 13 residues. CDR1 and CDR2 (germline): SGHAT, FQDESV (reference sequence). V was cut by 5 bases and J by 10 bases, with 17 bases left in between. CDR3 loop: CASSDGTAGSAFF. The CDR3, as DNA: TGTGCCAGCAGCGACGGGACGGCGGGGTCAGCTTTCTTT.

The chain employs TRBV29-1 and TRBJ2-7, with unresolved D. CDR1 is SQVTM and CDR2 is ANQGSEA in the germline V gene. Deletions cut 6 bases from V and 5 bases from J, with 14 bases between. The CDR3 consists of 12 residues. The DNA of the CDR3 is TGCAGCGTCGGAGAGATGTTCAACGAGCAGTACTTC. Translating it yields CSVGEMFNEQYF.

The V and J genes are TRBV5-6 and TRBJ2-7, with TRBD1 matching over 7 bases. V lost 3 bases and J lost 5; bases outside the gene matches: 8. The CDR3 sequence is 14 residues long. In germline, CDR1 is SGHDT, CDR2 YYEEEE. The CDR3 loop reads CASSSTRDRDEQYF. The DNA for the CDR3 is TGTGCCAGCAGCTCTACGAGAGACAGGGACGAGCAGTACTTC.

This chain joins TRBV27 and TRBJ1-5; a weak D match, TRBD1 (6 bases). Trimming cost V 4 bases and J 3 bases, with 19 bases left between them. The CDR3 consists of 17 residues. The V gene's germline CDR1 is MNHEY and CDR2 SMNVEV (reference sequence). In nucleotides, the CDR3 is TGTGCCAGCAGTTCGATTACCGGGACAACGTTCAATCAGCCCCAGCATTTT. Encoded protein: CASSSITGTTFNQPQHF.

The chain is built from TRBV7-6 and TRBJ2-1; 9 nucleotides agree with TRBD1. With 6 bases clipped from V and 13 bases from J, the junction kept 7 bases outside the gene matches. The CDR3 sequence is 12 residues long. Germline V gene sequence: CDR1 SGHVS, CDR2 FNYEAQ. The CDR3 nucleotides read TGTGCCAGCAGGTCACCACAGGGGGCTCAGTTCTTC. Protein: CASRSPQGAQFF.

This clone was counted only a few times. The chain carries TRBV5-1 and TRBJ2-6, with TRBD1 matching 8 bases. Germline V gene lookup returns CDR1 SGHRS and CDR2 YFSETQ. The junction had 5 bases not matched to a gene; V was cut back by 2 bases and J by 4 bases. This CDR3 has 16 residues. CDR3 residues: CASSFNRGEGANVLTF. The CDR3, as DNA: TGCGCCAGCAGCTTCAACAGGGGGGAGGGGGCCAACGTCCTGACTTTC.

The genes are TRBV2 and TRBJ2-2; possibly TRBD1 for D (6 bases). Trimming left V 6 bases short and J 4 bases short, with 12 bases between. The germline gives CDR1 SNHLY, CDR2 FYNNEI. The CDR3 is 14 residues long. The CDR3 sequence: CASSRQGTTGELFF. The DNA for the CDR3 is TGTGCCAGCAGCCGTCAGGGGACCACCGGGGAGCTGTTTTTT.

The V gene is TRBV9, the J gene TRBJ1-2; D is possibly TRBD1 (6 bases). Trimming left V 3 bases short and J 2 bases short, with 11 bases between. The CDR3 sequence is 14 residues long. Germline loops: CDR1 SGDLS, CDR2 YYNGEE. DNA of the CDR3: TGTGCCAGCAGCGAACAGGGTTTCAACTATGGCTACACCTTC. Translating it yields CASSEQGFNYGYTF.

CDR3: CSASTGRFTYEQYF. DNA of the CDR3: TGCAGCGCCTCGACAGGTCGATTCACCTACGAGCAGTACTTC. The rearrangement links TRBV29-1 to TRBJ2-7, with a possible D match to TRBD1 (6 bases). Trimming cost V 7 bases and J 2 bases, with 18 bases left between them. The CDR3 spans 14 residues. Germline CDR1 reads SQVTM; CDR2 reads ANQGSEA.

This clone was seen once. The chain uses TRBV7-2 and TRBJ2-1; 13 nucleotides line up with TRBD2. V trimming: 5 bases; J trimming: 9 bases; junction bases outside the gene matches: 7. CDR1 SGHTA and CDR2 FQGNSA come from the germline V gene. The CDR3 contains 15 residues. The chain's CDR3 is CASSRGTSGVREQFF. The DNA for the CDR3 is TGTGCCAGCAGCCGCGGGACTAGCGGGGTACGTGAGCAGTTCTTC.

This clone was recorded once. The rearrangement uses TRBV25-1 and TRBJ2-7; D is perhaps TRBD2 (6 bases). Trimming stripped 5 bases from V and 1 base from J, with 12 bases between. The CDR3 extends over 14 amino acids. Germline V lookup: CDR1 MGHDK, CDR2 SYGVNS. The CDR3 here is CASSRGTDSYEQYF. The CDR3, as DNA: TGTGCCAGCAGTCGCGGGACGGATTCCTACGAGCAGTACTTC.

The chain has TRBV5-4 and TRBJ2-2, with TRBD2 identical over 9 bases. After removal of 6 bases from V and 3 bases from J, the junction contained 6 bases not matched to a gene. The CDR3 has 15 residues. The germline V gene has CDR1 SGHNT and CDR2 YYREEE (reference sequence). CDR3 nucleotide sequence: TGTGCCAGCACCCCTAGCGGGGTGGACACCGGGGAGCTGTTTTTT. Encoded protein: CASTPSGVDTGELFF.

This clone was counted only a few times. The chain recombines TRBV2 with TRBJ2-7, with TRBD2 matching 7 bases. Germline loops: CDR1 SNHLY, CDR2 FYNNEI. The V and J ends lost 7 bases and 6 bases, in that order; junction bases with no gene match: 12. The CDR3 is 14 residues long. The DNA of the CDR3 is TGTGCCAGCACAGTTGGACTAGATTCGTCCGAGCAGTACTTC. Translating gives CASTVGLDSSEQYF.

This CDR3 reads CASSLVGGNQPQHF. In DNA, the CDR3 is TGTGCCAGCAGCTTAGTCGGTGGCAATCAGCCCCAGCATTTT. The chain couples TRBV11-2 to TRBJ1-5, with D uncertain. Trimming took off 1 base at V and 2 bases at J, with 6 bases between the two ends. The CDR3 loop spans 14 amino acids. Germline V gives CDR1 SGHAT, CDR2 FQNNGV.

The CDR3 spells CASTVPGKYEQYF. The DNA for the CDR3 is TGTGCCAGCACGGTTCCCGGGAAGTACGAGCAGTACTTC. This rearrangement joins TRBV28 to TRBJ2-7; D perhaps matches TRBD2 (5 bases). The CDR3 sequence is 13 residues long. The ends were cut back, 7 bases at V and 4 bases at J, with 14 bases in the middle. Germline CDR1 and CDR2: MDHEN and SYDVKM.

This clone was seen only once. The chain employs TRBV30 and TRBJ1-2, with D maybe TRBD1 (5 bases). CDR3 length: 13 amino acids. Germline values: CDR1 GTSNPN, CDR2 SVGIG (reference sequence). V was clipped by 3 bases and J by 7 bases, with 15 bases between them. CDR3 bases: TGTGCCTGGAGCACAACCGGGGGGGGTGGCTACACCTTC. This translates into CAWSTTGGGGYTF.

J is TRBJ2-7 and V is TRBV29-1, with 7 bases aligning to TRBD1. With V trimmed by 4 bases and J by 2 bases, 5 bases remained unmatched. This CDR3 spans 13 amino acids. CDR1 SQVTM and CDR2 ANQGSEA come from the germline V gene. This CDR3 is CSVGQGRTYEQYF. Written as DNA, the CDR3 is TGCAGCGTTGGACAGGGAAGAACCTACGAGCAGTACTTC.

The chain combines TRBV28 with TRBJ1-2; D ambiguous. The CDR3 has 11 amino acids. The germline gives CDR1 MDHEN, CDR2 SYDVKM. V gave up 11 bases and J gave up 1 base, with 8 bases separating them. CDR3 nucleotide sequence: TGTGCCGCCGGGGTTAACTATGGCTACACCTTC. This translates into CAAGVNYGYTF.

The J gene is TRBJ2-5, the V gene TRBV30; D is unresolved. CDR3 length: 13 amino acids. CDR1 and CDR2 (germline): GTSNPN, SVGIG (reference sequence). Between the trimmed V and J ends, which lost 0 bases and 2 bases, there was a span of 7 bases. CDR3 residues: CAWSVDGQETQYF. CDR3 DNA sequence: TGTGCCTGGAGTGTCGACGGGCAAGAGACCCAGTACTTC.

The genes are TRBV2 and TRBJ1-4; no definite D call. Germline CDR1 SNHLY, CDR2 FYNNEI. The CDR3 has 14 amino acids. V dropped 1 base and J dropped 7 bases, with 10 bases sitting between them. This chain's CDR3 is CASSEEARGEKLFF. CDR3 DNA: TGTGCCAGCAGTGAAGAGGCCCGAGGTGAAAAACTGTTTTTT.

This clone appeared a few times. CDR3 bases: TGTGCCAGCAGCGTACAGACAGGGGGCTCCTACGAGCAGTACTTC. The encoded protein is CASSVQTGGSYEQYF. The chain combines TRBV11-2 with TRBJ2-7, with TRBD1 identical over 9 bases. Germline loops: CDR1 SGHAT, CDR2 FQNNGV. Germline trimming cut 5 bases from V and 0 bases from J; bases unmatched to any gene: 5. The CDR3 totals 15 residues.

This clone appeared a few times. J is TRBJ1-1 and V is TRBV6-6; no clear D. This CDR3 spans 13 amino acids. Trimming took off 4 bases at V and 3 bases at J, with 9 bases between the two ends. Per the germline V gene, CDR1 is MNHNY and CDR2 is SVGAGI (reference sequence). The DNA of the CDR3 is TGTGCCAGCAGTTCTCCGGGTTACACTGAAGCTTTCTTT. Protein product: CASSSPGYTEAFF.

This sequence joins TRBV19 and TRBJ2-1, with 7 bases lining up with TRBD1. The length of the CDR3 is 14 residues. The germline V gene encodes CDR1 LNHDA and CDR2 SQIVND (reference sequence). Trimming took 9 bases from V and 9 from J; bases not matched to a gene: 14. The CDR3 DNA is TGTGCCAGCCGGGACAGTGGGGCTTATGGTGAGCAGTTCTTC. It is translated as CASRDSGAYGEQFF.